The 8 T cell receptor beta chains given below trace back to one sample, sequenced in a study of T cell responses to AZD1222 COVID-19 vaccine. TCRdb keeps only in-frame clones here, not all; method: immunoSEQ multiplex PCR. The profile shows around 130,000 clones, 89% of them singletons. Sequences were derived from peripheral blood, sampled on day 0 of AZD1222 vaccination. These receptors were obtained from an adult in good health.

The chain carries TRBV15 and TRBJ2-6; no clear D gene. The ends were cut back, 6 bases at V and 0 bases at J, with 12 bases in the middle. Germline values: CDR1 LNHNV, CDR2 YYDKDF (reference sequence). This CDR3 has 16 amino acids. The CDR3 sequence: CATSNLRYSGANVLTF. DNA of the CDR3: TGTGCCACCAGTAACTTGAGGTACTCTGGGGCCAACGTCCTGACTTTC.

This chain joins TRBV19 and TRBJ1-1; D gene ambiguous. The CDR3 has 14 residues. Germline V CDR1 and CDR2: LNHDA, SQIVND (reference sequence). Trimming pared 6 bases from V and 1 base from J, leaving 12 bases between. CDR3 residues: CASRPRHSNTEAFF. The CDR3 coding sequence is TGTGCCAGTAGGCCCCGTCATTCGAACACTGAAGCTTTCTTT. The full variable domain, in which reference TRBV19 and TRBJ1-1 provide the parts outside the CDR3, is DGGITQSPKYLFRKEGQNVTLSCEQNLNHDAMYWYRQDPGQGLRLIYYSQIVNDFQKGDIAEGYSVSREKKESFPLTVTSAQKNPTAFYLCASRPRHSNTEAFFGQGTRLTVV.

The rearrangement joins TRBV19 to TRBJ1-4; the D is unclear. The length of the CDR3 is 16 residues. V was cut by 1 base and J by 0 bases, with 9 bases left in between. Germline CDR1 LNHDA, CDR2 SQIVND (reference sequence). The CDR3 loop is CASSIAGAATNEKLFF. The CDR3 DNA is TGTGCCAGTAGTATAGCCGGCGCAGCAACTAATGAAAAACTGTTTTTT.

This clone was recorded once. The chain combines TRBV28 with TRBJ1-2, with 9 nucleotides matching TRBD1. J gave up 8 bases and V 2 bases, and 9 bases lay outside the gene matches. CDR1 is MDHEN, CDR2 SYDVKM, per germline. The CDR3 consists of 15 residues. The CDR3 here is CASSLPSGQGSGYTF. CDR3 nucleotide sequence: TGTGCCAGCAGTTTACCTTCGGGACAGGGAAGCGGCTACACCTTC.

The CDR3 protein is CASSIPRALGTTGELFF. The CDR3 DNA is TGTGCCAGCAGTATTCCCCGGGCCCTTGGAACCACCGGGGAGCTGTTTTTT. The chain recombines TRBV28 with TRBJ2-2; no definite D call. The germline V gene encodes CDR1 MDHEN and CDR2 SYDVKM. Trimming stripped 5 bases from V and 4 bases from J, with 20 bases between. The CDR3 is 17 amino acids.

The genes are TRBV10-2 and TRBJ2-1, with 8 nucleotides matching TRBD2. CDR3 length equals 15 residues. Germline V CDR1 and CDR2: WSHSY, SAAADI. With 5 bases clipped from V and 5 bases from J, the junction kept 8 bases outside the gene matches. DNA of the CDR3: TGCGCCAGCAGTCTGAACGGGGGGGCAGACAATGAGCAGTTCTTC. Encoded protein: CASSLNGGADNEQFF.

This chain joins TRBV9 and TRBJ1-2; 9 bases match TRBD1. This CDR3 region has 17 residues. The germline V gene encodes CDR1 SGDLS and CDR2 YYNGEE. V was pared by 3 bases and J by 8 bases, with 17 bases of the junction left unmatched. The CDR3 protein is CASSAYRGGTGREGYTF. CDR3 DNA sequence: TGTGCCAGCAGCGCCTACAGGGGGGGGACAGGGCGCGAAGGCTACACCTTC. Looking up the rest from reference TRBV9 and TRBJ1-2 gives the full variable domain: DSGVTQTPKHLITATGQRVTLRCSPRSGDLSVYWYQQSLDQGLQFLIQYYNGEERAKGNILERFSAQQFPDLHSELNLSSLELGDSALYFCASSAYRGGTGREGYTFGSGTRLTVV.

The genes are TRBV19 and TRBJ1-2; D is perhaps TRBD1 (6 bases). Germline V lookup: CDR1 LNHDA, CDR2 SQIVND (reference sequence). V gave up 11 bases and J gave up 7 bases, with 20 bases separating them. The CDR3 runs 13 residues. The CDR3 region has the DNA TGTGCCGGACGAGGGGGGCTGCCGCCTGGCTACACCTTC. Protein product: CAGRGGLPPGYTF.